This TCR beta chain was sequenced for a study of T cell changes during pregnancy in multiple sclerosis. Using immunoSEQ multiplex PCR, the repertoire was profiled, and TCRdb retains in-frame clones only, with some absent. Of some 64,000 clones in the sample, about 91% were seen once. Between the trimmed V and J ends, which lost 3 bases and 5 bases, there was a span of 17 bases. The germline CDR1 and CDR2 sequences are KGHSH and LQKENI. This CDR3 has 16 residues. This chain uses TRBV18 with TRBJ1-5; possible D gene TRBD1, 6 bases. The specimen was peripheral blood, collected in the first trimester of pregnancy. The clonotype comes from a female donor with multiple sclerosis, enrolled in a pregnancy study. The CDR3 loop reads CASSPAGEHVYQPQHF. Written as DNA, the CDR3 is TGTGCCAGCTCACCGGCAGGGGAGCACGTCTATCAGCCCCAGCATTTT.